This T cell receptor beta chain was sequenced for a study of beta chain features in type 1 diabetes. Study overall: Sorted cells, some 98,000,000 in number, were examined across all samples.

CD45RO/CCR7/CD25/CD127/CD95/CD27 separated CD4+ naive, central memory, regulatory and stem cell-like memory cells by sorting. Expressed TCRB transcripts got sequenced, as all isolated RNA was reverse transcribed. Using immunoSEQ multiplex PCR, the repertoire was profiled, and TCRdb retains in-frame clones only, with some absent. Seen here are just over 600,000 clones, about 16% observed once, and the top ten hold 0.07% to 0.095%. Trimming removed 3 bases at V and 7 bases at J, with 21 bases between. This CDR3 spans 16 amino acids. Germline V lookup: CDR1 MGHRA, CDR2 YSYEKL. A note on this clone: Antigen: not known.

Study-level findings and limits: More deletions and fewer insertions at VDJ junctions were seen in type 1 diabetes patients.

This chain uses TRBV4-1 with TRBJ2-5; D perhaps matches TRBD2 (5 bases). Material for sequencing was naive CD4+ T cells from blood. The TCR originated in a man in his late teens or twenties in good health. Here the CDR3 reads CASSQPERDRDRTQYF. The CDR3 bases are TGCGCCAGCAGCCAGCCAGAGAGGGATAGGGATCGGACCCAGTACTTC.